This T cell receptor beta chain derives from a study of blood T cell repertoires in COVID-19. About the research overall: Researchers got acute and convalescent COVID-19 samples from the United States, Italy and Spain.

Trimming removed 3 bases from V and 4 bases from J; junction bases left unmatched: 5. Germline lookup yields CDR1 LNHDA and CDR2 SQIVND (reference sequence). This CDR3 comprises 15 residues. Per the study methods: From reference gene primer amplification, estimates of nucleated cell counts were derived. Repertoires were generated with immunoSEQ multiplex PCR, while TCRdb's copy carries only in-frame clones and drops some. V and J calls plus clone size are reproduced from that table; the DNA served to infer D and trimming. The sample lists approximately 390,000 clones, around 89% occurring once. The clonotype was recovered from a man aged 18 to 35 with active or convalescent COVID-19. The chain recombines TRBV19 with TRBJ2-7; TRBD2 aligns across 11 bases. Sequenced input: peripheral blood. CDR3 residues: CASSIRLAGRYEQYF. The CDR3 DNA reads as TGTGCCAGTAGTATTCGACTAGCGGGAAGGTACGAGCAGTACTTC.